This T cell receptor beta chain is from a study of T cell repertoires in ileal Crohn's disease. Study results and limitations: Compared with non-smokers, active smokers at surgery showed more clonal expansions.

Remarks on this clone: What it binds is unknown.

Between the trimmed V and J ends, which lost 4 bases and 0 bases, there was a span of 12 bases. Germline V lookup: CDR1 SGDLS, CDR2 YYNGEE. The CDR3 sequence is 15 residues long. TCRdb keeps only in-frame clones here, not all; method: immunoSEQ multiplex PCR. The data contain 14,000 or so clones, around four fifths of them singletons. Adults with ileal or ileocolonic Crohn's disease and an indication for resection were eligible. The V call is TRBV9, the J call TRBJ2-3; D perhaps matches TRBD1 (6 bases). Sequencing used ileal tissue. This TCR derives from an adult with Crohn's disease. Written as DNA, the CDR3 is TGTGCCAGCAGCCCGGCGGACAGTAGCACAGATACGCAGTATTTT. Amino acids: CASSPADSSTDTQYF.